Listed below are T cell receptor beta chains from one sample, sequenced in a study of identical twins. A single record per CDR3 protein comes from TCRdb applying MiXCR to the 5' RACE reads. The table lists 300,000 to 400,000 distinct CDR3 sequences, around 12% of them singletons. This sample also belongs to another study, concerning yellow fever vaccine responses in identical twins.

Material for sequencing was CD8+ T cells sorted from blood. These receptors all stem from a woman under 30 in good health. Each CDR3 is given with its conserved first and last residue. The D gene is left open where the match is weak. Expanded clones are given a class, and other clones once, few, many or no size at all.

CDR3 protein | CDR3 DNA | clone size | V gene | D gene | J gene
CASSDGRDTGELFF | TGTGCCAGCAGTGACGGGCGGGACACCGGGGAGCTGTTTTTT | many | TRBV2 | - | TRBJ2-2
CASSTRLAGAHEQYF | TGTGCCAGCAGTACTCGACTAGCGGGAGCTCACGAGCAGTACTTC | - | TRBV12-3/TRBV12-4 | TRBD2 | TRBJ2-7
CASSQVHAGTAREAFF | TGCGCCAGCAGCCAAGTCCATGCCGGGACAGCAAGAGAAGCTTTCTTT | many | TRBV4-1 | TRBD1 | TRBJ1-1
CASSEYLTGDWNEQYF | TGTGCCAGCAGTGAATACCTCACGGGGGACTGGAACGAGCAGTACTTC | few | TRBV25-1 | - | TRBJ2-7
CASSASTSFDYNEQFF | TGTGCCAGCAGCGCATCGACTAGTTTCGACTACAATGAGCAGTTCTTC | few | TRBV13 | - | TRBJ2-1
CASSQGRGGTTDTQYF | TGCGCCAGCAGCCAAGGGCGGGGGGGAACCACAGATACGCAGTATTTT | many | TRBV4-1 | TRBD2 | TRBJ2-3
CASSSTSGTSGRASTDTQYF | TGTGCCAGCAGCTCCACATCCGGGACTAGCGGGAGGGCGAGCACAGATACGCAGTATTTT | - | TRBV11-1 | TRBD2 | TRBJ2-3
CASSAHGTGIMDTQYF | TGTGCCAGCAGCGCACACGGGACAGGGATCATGGATACGCAGTATTTT | few | TRBV13 | TRBD1 | TRBJ2-3
CSVASPTSLGEQFF | TGCAGCGTTGCGAGCCCTACTAGTTTGGGGGAGCAGTTCTTC | many | TRBV29-1 | - | TRBJ2-1
CASSLSAGASHNEQFF | TGTGCCAGCAGTTTATCTGCGGGAGCGTCCCACAATGAGCAGTTCTTC | few | TRBV27 | TRBD2 | TRBJ2-1
CATTLEAVYNEQFF | TGTGCCACTACCCTTGAAGCGGTCTACAATGAGCAGTTCTTC | - | TRBV28 | - | TRBJ2-1
CASSLDMELAGGDEQFF | TGTGCCAGCAGCTTAGATATGGAACTAGCGGGAGGTGATGAGCAGTTCTTC | - | TRBV11-2 | TRBD2 | TRBJ2-1
CSARVGQGLFPYSNQPQHF | TGCAGTGCTAGGGTAGGACAGGGACTTTTTCCCTATAGCAATCAGCCCCAGCATTTT | few | TRBV20-1 | TRBD1 | TRBJ1-5
CASSLWGTSGTETQYF | TGCGCCAGCAGCTTGTGGGGGACTAGCGGGACGGAGACCCAGTACTTC | - | TRBV5-1 | TRBD2 | TRBJ2-5
CASSYDFLPANTGELFF | TGTGCCAGCAGTTATGATTTTTTGCCCGCGAACACCGGGGAGCTGTTTTTT | few | TRBV6-5 | - | TRBJ2-2
CASSLFTTDTQYF | TGTGCCAGCAGCTTATTCACCACAGATACGCAGTATTTT | - | TRBV7-9 | - | TRBJ2-3
CASSCVRGVLLHEQYF | TGTGCCAGCAGTTGCGTCCGGGGAGTCCTCCTCCACGAGCAGTACTTC | few | TRBV28 | - | TRBJ2-7
CASSLAPQGPGNTIYF | TGTGCCAGCAGTTTAGCTCCCCAGGGACCAGGGAACACCATATATTTT | few | TRBV12-3/TRBV12-4 | - | TRBJ1-3
CASSQDSRTYEQYF | TGCGCCAGCAGCCAAGATAGCCGGACCTACGAGCAGTACTTC | - | TRBV4-1 | - | TRBJ2-7
CASSQVLGEGYEQYF | TGCGCCAGCAGCCAAGTCCTGGGAGAGGGATACGAGCAGTACTTC | many | TRBV4-1 | - | TRBJ2-7
CASSLPGSLDSYNEQFF | TGTGCCAGCAGCTTACCCGGGTCCCTCGACTCCTACAATGAGCAGTTCTTC | - | TRBV7-4 | - | TRBJ2-1
CSARGGRESTDTQYF | TGCAGTGCTAGAGGGGGCAGGGAGAGCACAGATACGCAGTATTTT | few | TRBV20-1 | - | TRBJ2-3
CSASVEAFF | TGCAGTGCTAGCGTTGAAGCTTTCTTT | - | TRBV20-1 | - | TRBJ1-1
CSAWTGNYGYTF | TGCAGTGCTTGGACAGGGAACTATGGCTACACCTTC | few | TRBV20-1 | TRBD1 | TRBJ1-2
CASVLAGSYNEQFF | TGTGCCAGCGTTTTAGCGGGGAGCTACAATGAGCAGTTCTTC | - | TRBV28 | TRBD2 | TRBJ2-1
CASSLATAPSTNEKLFF | TGTGCCAGCAGCCTGGCGACAGCCCCTTCAACTAATGAAAAACTGTTTTTT | few | TRBV12-3/TRBV12-4 | - | TRBJ1-4
CASSGTETNNQPQHF | TGTGCCAGCAGTGGGACAGAGACGAACAATCAGCCCCAGCATTTT | few | TRBV2 | - | TRBJ1-5
CASSFGAHTGNEQFF | TGTGCCAGCAGCTTTGGGGCCCATACGGGCAATGAGCAGTTCTTC | - | TRBV5-5 | - | TRBJ2-1
CASREDRSHNSPLHF | TGTGCCAGCAGAGAAGACCGTTCCCATAATTCACCCCTCCACTTT | few | TRBV27 | - | TRBJ1-6
CSAREIGTRIGEQFF | TGCAGTGCTAGAGAGATAGGGACTAGGATTGGTGAGCAGTTCTTC | - | TRBV20-1 | TRBD2 | TRBJ2-1
CASSLYSHQPQHF | TGTGCCAGCAGTTTGTACAGCCATCAGCCCCAGCATTTT | many | TRBV12-3/TRBV12-4 | - | TRBJ1-5
CASSPWTGSSYEQYF | TGTGCCAGCAGTCCCTGGACAGGGAGTTCCTACGAGCAGTACTTC | - | TRBV28 | TRBD1 | TRBJ2-7
CASSLDGDISTDTQYF | TGTGCCAGCAGTTTAGATGGGGACATTAGCACAGATACGCAGTATTTT | - | TRBV12-3/TRBV12-4 | - | TRBJ2-3
CASRPARNNEQFF | TGTGCCAGCAGACCCGCGCGCAACAATGAGCAGTTCTTC | few | TRBV28 | - | TRBJ2-1
CASSQDQVRGTEAFF | TGCGCCAGCAGCCAAGATCAGGTCAGGGGAACTGAAGCTTTCTTT | many | TRBV4-1 | - | TRBJ1-1
CASSPPRGGPYEQYF | TGTGCCAGCAGCCCCCCTCGGGGGGGGCCCTACGAGCAGTACTTC | few | TRBV13 | TRBD2 | TRBJ2-7
CASNGGQGWETQYF | TGTGCCAGCAACGGGGGTCAGGGGTGGGAGACCCAGTACTTC | - | TRBV7-9 | - | TRBJ2-5
CASSQGPVKNTEAFF | TGCGCCAGCAGCCAAGGCCCCGTTAAGAACACTGAAGCTTTCTTT | few | TRBV4-1 | - | TRBJ1-1
CASKAGEQFF | TGTGCCAGCAAGGCGGGAGAGCAGTTCTTC | - | TRBV2 | - | TRBJ2-1
CASSLDHRTDTQYF | TGTGCCAGCAGCTTAGACCACAGAACAGATACGCAGTATTTT | - | TRBV7-9 | - | TRBJ2-3
CASSPVGRAPGELFF | TGTGCCAGCAGCCCCGTGGGGAGGGCACCCGGGGAGCTGTTTTTT | few | TRBV4-2 | TRBD2 | TRBJ2-2
CASSWAVSYEQYF | TGTGCCAGCAGTTGGGCCGTCTCCTACGAGCAGTACTTC | few | TRBV27 | - | TRBJ2-7
CATSDRAGVPTDTQYF | TGTGCCACCAGTGATAGAGCGGGGGTCCCCACAGATACGCAGTATTTT | few | TRBV24-1 | TRBD2 | TRBJ2-3
CASSHGRRNTEAFF | TGTGCCAGCAGCCACGGTAGACGGAACACTGAAGCTTTCTTT | - | TRBV3-1 | - | TRBJ1-1
CASSFLLEGYNEQFF | TGTGCCAGCAGTTTCTTGTTAGAGGGGTACAATGAGCAGTTCTTC | many | TRBV27 | - | TRBJ2-1
CASSYENRVRNGNTIYF | TGTGCCAGCAGTTACGAGAACAGGGTTCGGAACGGAAACACCATATATTTT | few | TRBV6-5 | - | TRBJ1-3
CASSQPGLAGGIQYF | TGTGCCAGCAGCCAACCCGGACTAGCGGGTGGCATTCAGTACTTC | many | TRBV4-2 | TRBD2 | TRBJ2-4
CASSIPPTSSYNEQFF | TGTGCCAGCAGCATTCCGCCGACTAGCTCCTACAATGAGCAGTTCTTC | - | TRBV5-6 | - | TRBJ2-1
CASSLGGGSTEAFF | TGTGCCAGCAGTTTAGGCGGGGGTTCCACTGAAGCTTTCTTT | few | TRBV27 | - | TRBJ1-1